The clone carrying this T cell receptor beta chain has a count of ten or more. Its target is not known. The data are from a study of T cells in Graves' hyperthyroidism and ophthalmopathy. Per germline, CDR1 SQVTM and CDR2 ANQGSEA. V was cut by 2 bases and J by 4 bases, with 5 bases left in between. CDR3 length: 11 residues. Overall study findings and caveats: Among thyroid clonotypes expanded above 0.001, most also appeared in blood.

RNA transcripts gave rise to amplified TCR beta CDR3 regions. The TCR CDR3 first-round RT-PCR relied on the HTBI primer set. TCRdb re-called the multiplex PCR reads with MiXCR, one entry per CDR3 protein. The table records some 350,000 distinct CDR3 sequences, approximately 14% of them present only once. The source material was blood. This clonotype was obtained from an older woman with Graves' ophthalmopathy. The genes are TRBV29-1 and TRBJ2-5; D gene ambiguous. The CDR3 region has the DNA TGCAGCGTTGAATTTGGAGAGACCCAGTACTTC. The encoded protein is CSVEFGETQYF.